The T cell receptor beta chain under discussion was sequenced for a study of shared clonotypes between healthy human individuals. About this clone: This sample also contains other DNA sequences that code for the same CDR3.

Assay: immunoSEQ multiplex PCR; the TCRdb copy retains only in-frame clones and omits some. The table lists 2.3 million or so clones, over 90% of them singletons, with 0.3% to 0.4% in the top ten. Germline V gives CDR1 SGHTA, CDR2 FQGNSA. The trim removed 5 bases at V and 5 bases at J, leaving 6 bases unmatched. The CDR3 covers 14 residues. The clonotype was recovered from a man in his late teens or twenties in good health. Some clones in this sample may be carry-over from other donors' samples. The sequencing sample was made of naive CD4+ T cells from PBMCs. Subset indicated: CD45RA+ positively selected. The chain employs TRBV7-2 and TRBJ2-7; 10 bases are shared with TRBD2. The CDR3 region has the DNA TGTGCCAGCAGCCCGGGACTAGCGCGACACGAGCAGTACTTC. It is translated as CASSPGLARHEQYF. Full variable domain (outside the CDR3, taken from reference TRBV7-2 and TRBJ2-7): GAGVSQSPSNKVTEKGKDVELRCDPISGHTALYWYRQSLGQGLEFLIYFQGNSAPDKSGLPSDRFSAERTGGSVSTLTIQRTQQEDSAVYLCASSPGLARHEQYFGPGTRLTVT.